The rows below give T cell receptor beta chains drawn from one sample of a study of blood T cell repertoires in COVID-19. This table comes from immunoSEQ multiplex PCR, and its TCRdb copy is limited to in-frame clones, with some not included. The sample has roughly 79,000 clones; around nine tenths are singletons. The sample comprised peripheral blood. These receptor sequences come from a woman of 80 years or more with active or convalescent COVID-19. Both conserved end residues are part of each CDR3. The D gene is left open where the match is weak. A clone size is listed for some rows: how often the clone was seen (once, few, many), or a class if it is expanded.

TRBJ2-1 | NA | NA | TRBV10-1 | TGCGCCAGCAGCGCGTTGGGGCGCAATGAGCAGTTCTTC | CASSALGRNEQFF
TRBJ1-4 | NA | TRBD1 | TRBV27 | TGTGCCAGCAGGCCGACCAGGGGGGCTGAAAAACTGTTTTTT | CASRPTRGAEKLFF
TRBJ1-5 | few | NA | TRBV28 | TGTGCCAGCAGCTGGGGGGAACAGCCCCAGCATTTT | CASSWGEQPQHF
TRBJ2-1 | few | NA | TRBV7-6 | TGTGCCAGCAGCCCTAGAGGCCGGGTCAAGTCCTACAATGAGCAGTTCTTC | CASSPRGRVKSYNEQFF
TRBJ1-1 | NA | NA | TRBV6-5 | TGTGCCAGCAGTTCATACACTGAAGCTTTCTTT | CASSSYTEAFF
TRBJ2-3 | NA | TRBD2 | TRBV9 | TGTGCCAGCAGCCTACGACTAGCGGGGGGGCAAGATACGCAGTATTTT | CASSLRLAGGQDTQYF
TRBJ2-1 | NA | TRBD2 | TRBV29-1 | TGCAGCGTTGAAGCCGCCCTAGCGGGAGAATCAGCCTACAATGAGCAGTTCTTC | CSVEAALAGESAYNEQFF
TRBJ2-1 | NA | TRBD2 | TRBV19 | TGTGCCAGTCGTAGCGGGGGGGCGTACAATGAGCAGTTCTTC | CASRSGGAYNEQFF
TRBJ2-3 | NA | NA | TRBV18 | TGTGCCAGCTCACCCAGCGGGTCAGATACGCAGTATTTT | CASSPSGSDTQYF
TRBJ1-3 | NA | NA | TRBV2 | TGTGCCAGCAGTGAGGTATTCCTAGCCTCCTCTGGAAACACCATATATTTT | CASSEVFLASSGNTIYF
TRBJ2-2 | NA | NA | TRBV24-1 | TGTGCCACCGCAGGGGGAGGCAACACCGGGGAGCTGTTTTTT | CATAGGGNTGELFF
TRBJ2-2 | NA | NA | TRBV7-3 | TGTGCCAGCAGCTTAGGCGGGCATGCCCGGGAGCTGTTTTTT | CASSLGGHARELFF
TRBJ1-3 | NA | NA | TRBV30 | TGTGCCTGGAAGTACAGCCTAATCTCTGGAAACACCATATATTTT | CAWKYSLISGNTIYF
TRBJ1-1 | NA | NA | TRBV6-2/TRBV6-3 | TGTGCCAGCAGTTCTGGCCGGGTCCTGAACACTGAAGCTTTCTTT | CASSSGRVLNTEAFF
TRBJ2-5 | NA | TRBD1 | TRBV19 | TGTGCCAGTAGTAAGGGACAGTACCAAGAGACCCAGTACTTC | CASSKGQYQETQYF
TRBJ1-1 | NA | NA | TRBV19 | TGTGCCAGTAGTATCCCCTCGAGGTCCACTGAAGCTTTCTTT | CASSIPSRSTEAFF
TRBJ2-7 | NA | TRBD2 | TRBV6-6 | TGTGCCAGCAGTTACTCCCCCGGACTAGCGGGAACGCAGTACTTC | CASSYSPGLAGTQYF
TRBJ2-3 | NA | TRBD1 | TRBV19 | TGTGCCAGTAGTCCCCTGGACAGGGGGTACGGCACAAATACGCAGTATTTT | CASSPLDRGYGTNTQYF
TRBJ2-1 | NA | TRBD2 | TRBV27 | TGTGCCAGCAGTCCGTGGACTAGCGGAAACAATGAGCAGTTCTTC | CASSPWTSGNNEQFF
TRBJ2-2 | NA | NA | TRBV9 | TGTGCCAGCAGCGTGGGATGGGGAGGATCCAACACCGGGGAGCTGTTTTTT | CASSVGWGGSNTGELFF
TRBJ1-2 | NA | TRBD1 | TRBV6-2/TRBV6-3 | TGTGCCAGCAGCCTCGGGGGACAGGGCCTCCCTAACTATGGCTACACCTTC | CASSLGGQGLPNYGYTF
TRBJ2-5 | NA | TRBD2 | TRBV7-2 | TGTGCCAGCAGCTTAGTAGGGGGAGCTAGCGGGGGATACCAAGAGACCCAGTACTTC | CASSLVGGASGGYQETQYF
TRBJ2-6 | many | TRBD1 | TRBV6-2/TRBV6-3 | TGTGCCAGCAGCCCTAATGAGGGACAGGGAGCTGGGGCCAACGTCCTGACTTTC | CASSPNEGQGAGANVLTF
TRBJ1-3 | NA | TRBD1 | TRBV19 | TGTGCCAGCCTCACCCAGGGGGCTTACGGAAACACCATATATTTT | CASLTQGAYGNTIYF
TRBJ1-4 | once | TRBD1 | TRBV4-3 | TGCGCCAGCAGCTCTACAGGGGGTGGCGGGGAAAAACTGTTTTTT | CASSSTGGGGEKLFF
TRBJ2-1 | NA | TRBD2 | TRBV28 | TGTGCCAGCAGTCAGACTAGCATCGATGAGCAGTTCTTC | CASSQTSIDEQFF
TRBJ1-2 | NA | TRBD1 | TRBV2 | TGTGCCAGCAGTGATGGACAGGGAGGCTATGGCTACACCTTC | CASSDGQGGYGYTF
TRBJ1-6 | NA | TRBD1 | TRBV6-4 | TGTGCCAGCAGACAGGACAGGGGGCATTCACCCCTCCACTTT | CASRQDRGHSPLHF
TRBJ1-5 | NA | TRBD1 | TRBV9 | TGTGCCAGCAGCGTAGTAGGAGGGACAGGGGATAGCAATCAGCCCCAGCATTTT | CASSVVGGTGDSNQPQHF
TRBJ2-4 | NA | NA | TRBV9 | TGTGCCAGCAGCGTAGAACCAACGGGCGGGGAGAATTGCTTC | CASSVEPTGGENCF
TRBJ1-3 | NA | TRBD1 | TRBV5-4 | TGTGCCAGCGGCGACAGGGGAAGCTCTGGAAACACCATATATTTT | CASGDRGSSGNTIYF
TRBJ2-3 | NA | TRBD2 | TRBV11-2 | TGTGCCAGCAGCCCCGTCATGACTAGCGGGGGTCGAGGAGATACGCAGTATTTT | CASSPVMTSGGRGDTQYF
TRBJ2-5 | NA | TRBD2 | TRBV9 | TGTGCCAGCAGCGTGAGCGGGAGGGCCGGGGAGACCCAGTACTTC | CASSVSGRAGETQYF
TRBJ2-2 | NA | TRBD1 | TRBV5-4 | TGTGCCAGCAGCAACCGGGACAGGGGGGTCGGGGAGCTGTTTTTT | CASSNRDRGVGELFF
TRBJ2-1 | NA | TRBD1 | TRBV12-3/TRBV12-4 | TGTGCCAGCGGACAGGGGTCCTACAATGAGCAGTTCTTC | CASGQGSYNEQFF
TRBJ2-4 | NA | NA | TRBV6-6 | TGTGCCAGCAGTTACTCAGGGGACAAAAACATTCAGTACTTC | CASSYSGDKNIQYF
TRBJ1-1 | NA | NA | TRBV4-1 | TGCGCCAGCAGCCAACCCGACATCGGACGGAGGGAGACTGAAGCTTTCTTT | CASSQPDIGRRETEAFF
TRBJ2-2 | NA | TRBD2 | TRBV7-9 | TGTGCCAGCAGCCGAATGCTAGCGGGAGGAGTCGGGGAGCTGTTTTTT | CASSRMLAGGVGELFF
TRBJ1-2 | once | NA | TRBV28 | TGTGCCAGCAGTTTAGCCGACAGGTTACAAGGCTACACCTTC | CASSLADRLQGYTF
TRBJ2-4 | NA | NA | TRBV11-2 | TGTACCAGCAGCCCCCTCCGGGCGGCGGGCAGCAAAAACATTCAGTACTTC | CTSSPLRAAGSKNIQYF
TRBJ1-5 | NA | NA | TRBV30 | TGTGCCTGGACGATCGGAGGGGCTAGCAATCAGCCCCAGCATTTT | CAWTIGGASNQPQHF
TRBJ2-2 | NA | TRBD2 | TRBV6-4 | TGTGCCAGCAGTCGAACTAGCGGGAGGCCGAACACCGGGGAGCTGTTTTTT | CASSRTSGRPNTGELFF
TRBJ1-4 | NA | NA | TRBV30 | TGTGCCTGGAGGGACACGCAGCGGGCTAATGAAAAACTGTTTTTT | CAWRDTQRANEKLFF
TRBJ1-1 | NA | TRBD1 | TRBV5-4 | TGTGCCAGCAGCTTGAACAGGGGGGCCGGGAGCGCTGAAGCTTTCTTT | CASSLNRGAGSAEAFF
TRBJ2-4 | NA | NA | TRBV13 | TGTGCCAGCAGCTTAGTAGATCATTTAGCCAAAAACATTCAGTACTTC | CASSLVDHLAKNIQYF
TRBJ2-7 | NA | NA | TRBV28 | TGTGCCAGCACCCTGGCGGGGGCAATGGCCCACGAGCAGTACTTC | CASTLAGAMAHEQYF
TRBJ1-6 | NA | TRBD1 | TRBV19 | TGTGCCAGTAGTACACGACAGGGGACTTCACCCCTCCACTTT | CASSTRQGTSPLHF
TRBJ2-1 | NA | TRBD1 | TRBV28 | TGTGCCAGCAGTCTACAGGGGATTCAGTTCTTC | CASSLQGIQFF
TRBJ1-6 | NA | NA | TRBV6-2/TRBV6-3 | TGTGCCAGCAGTCAAAGCCGAAATTCACCCCTCCACTTT | CASSQSRNSPLHF
TRBJ2-6 | once | NA | TRBV19 | TGTGCCAGTAGTATAGGGAGCTCTGGGGCCAACGTCCTGACTTTC | CASSIGSSGANVLTF
TRBJ2-7 | NA | NA | TRBV5-1 | TGCGCCAGCACCCCGACTAGTTCCTACGAGCAGTACTTC | CASTPTSSYEQYF
TRBJ2-1 | NA | NA | TRBV7-2 | TGTGCCAGCAGCTTTGTGGCGAAGGAGTACAATGAGCAGTTCTTC | CASSFVAKEYNEQFF
TRBJ2-7 | NA | TRBD1 | TRBV4-1 | TGCGCCAGCAGCCAAGGACAGGGCCGAGCCTACGAGCAGTACTTC | CASSQGQGRAYEQYF
TRBJ1-4 | NA | NA | TRBV18 | TGTGCCAGCCGCCGGGGGACTAATGAAAAACTGTTTTTT | CASRRGTNEKLFF
TRBJ2-2 | NA | NA | TRBV23-1 | TGCGCCAGCAGTCAATCGCGGAGGGATGGGGACACCGGGGAGCTGTTTTTT | CASSQSRRDGDTGELFF
TRBJ2-1 | NA | TRBD2 | TRBV6-1 | TGTGCCAGCAGTGAAGGTGGAGCGGGGGGCGATGAGCAGTTCTTC | CASSEGGAGGDEQFF
TRBJ2-3 | few | NA | TRBV9 | TGTGCCAGCAGCGGCGGCGGTGTCGGATTCAAAGCCAGCACAGATACGCAGTATTTT | CASSGGGVGFKASTDTQYF
TRBJ1-1 | once | TRBD1 | TRBV9 | TGTGCCAGCAGCGTGGACAGGGAGGGCACTGAAGCTTTCTTT | CASSVDREGTEAFF
TRBJ2-7 | NA | TRBD2 | TRBV6-6 | TGTGCCAGCAGCCACGGCACTAGCGGACGCTACGAGCAGTACTTC | CASSHGTSGRYEQYF
TRBJ2-1 | NA | TRBD2 | TRBV7-2 | TGTGCCAGCAGCTCCCCCCGGCGGGGGGGTTCCTACAATGAGCAGTTCTTC | CASSSPRRGGSYNEQFF